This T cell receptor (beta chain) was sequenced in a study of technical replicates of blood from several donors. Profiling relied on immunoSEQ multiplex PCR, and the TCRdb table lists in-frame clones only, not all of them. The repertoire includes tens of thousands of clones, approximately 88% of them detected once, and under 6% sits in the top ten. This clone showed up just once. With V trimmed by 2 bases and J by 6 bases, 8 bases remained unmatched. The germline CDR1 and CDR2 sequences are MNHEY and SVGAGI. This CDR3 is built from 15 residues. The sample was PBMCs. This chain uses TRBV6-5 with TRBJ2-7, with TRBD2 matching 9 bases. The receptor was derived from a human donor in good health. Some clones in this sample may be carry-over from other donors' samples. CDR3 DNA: TGTGCCAGCAGTTACCGGGCTAGCGGGGCAGTCGAGCAGTACTTC. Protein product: CASSYRASGAVEQYF.